This T cell receptor beta chain was sequenced for a study of regulatory T cells in long-lasting Graves disease. Points from the study as a whole: Persistent patients shared about 2,800 public clonotypes among themselves. Newly diagnosed patients shared fewer, at about a thousand.

Concerning this clonotype itself: Its target is not known.

CDR3 regions were amplified by Arm-PCR using iRepertoire HTBI primers to build TCR beta libraries. Each CDR3 protein gets one entry after TCRdb re-called the multiplex PCR reads with MiXCR. The sample has 400,000 to 500,000 distinct CDR3 sequences; roughly 21% are singletons. Sample time point: persistent/refractory GD, antithyroid drugs over 5 years with positive TRAb. The TCR library used RNA extracted from PBMCs. CDR1 MNHEY and CDR2 SVGEGT come from the germline V gene. Trimming left V 7 bases short and J 6 bases short, with 8 bases between. CDR3 size: 11 residues. Here the sequenced sample was peripheral blood mononuclear cells (PBMCs), taken when the disease was refractory, from a patient treated with antithyroid drugs. This chain links TRBV6-2 or TRBV6-3 with TRBJ2-3; D remains ambiguous. This receptor was taken from a female donor with Graves disease. The CDR3 region has the DNA TGTGCCAGCATCGCCATGGATACGCAGTATTTT. The encoded protein is CASIAMDTQYF.